The 18 T cell receptor beta chains below come from one sample, sequenced in a study of T cells after yellow fever vaccination. TCRdb passed the 5' RACE reads through MiXCR, listing each CDR3 protein once. The data show approximately 160,000 distinct CDR3 sequences, around 9.3% seen once. Sample: CD8+ T cells sorted from PBMCs, taken 45 days after the yellow fever booster vaccination. The receptors were gathered from a man aged 18 to 29 who received the YFV17D yellow fever vaccine.

In this sample, this clonotype turned up many times. The V and J genes are TRBV7-2 and TRBJ1-5; no definite D call. The CDR3 totals 13 residues. Per the germline V gene, CDR1 is SGHTA and CDR2 is FQGNSA. Between the trimmed V and J ends, which lost 10 bases and 1 base, there was a span of 11 bases. CDR3: CATQVGSNQPQHF. DNA for the CDR3: TGTGCCACCCAGGTGGGGAGCAATCAGCCCCAGCATTTT. Drawing the rest from reference TRBV7-2 and TRBJ1-5, the complete variable domain is GAGVSQSPSNKVTEKGKDVELRCDPISGHTALYWYRQSLGQGLEFLIYFQGNSAPDKSGLPSDRFSAERTGGSVSTLTIQRTQQEDSAVYLCATQVGSNQPQHFGDGTRLSIL.

This sequence joins TRBV7-6 and TRBJ2-5, with 7 nucleotides matching TRBD2. The CDR3 loop spans 15 amino acids. V gave up 1 base and J gave up 3 bases; unmatched junction bases: 5. Germline V gene lookup returns CDR1 SGHVS and CDR2 FNYEAQ. Here the CDR3 DNA reads TGTGCCAGCAGCTTAGGGCCCCGGGGGGAAGAGACCCAGTACTTC. This gives the protein CASSLGPRGEETQYF.

In this sample, this clonotype turned up a few times. V is TRBV7-9 and J is TRBJ1-1; D is ambiguous. From germline, CDR1 is SEHNR and CDR2 FQNEAQ (reference sequence). The CDR3 contains 13 residues. Trimming cost V 7 bases and J 1 base, with 10 bases left between them. CDR3 amino acids: CASTPPGNTEAFF. Written as DNA, the CDR3 is TGTGCCAGCACCCCTCCAGGGAACACTGAAGCTTTCTTT.

The rearrangement links TRBV2 to TRBJ2-2; no definite D call. Per the germline V gene, CDR1 is SNHLY and CDR2 is FYNNEI. This CDR3 has 13 amino acids. Between the trimmed V and J ends, which lost 7 bases and 3 bases, there was a span of 9 bases. The CDR3 spells CASKGSYTGELFF. The CDR3 region has the DNA TGTGCCAGCAAGGGCTCGTACACCGGGGAGCTGTTTTTT. Using reference TRBV2 and TRBJ2-2 for the parts outside the CDR3, the full variable domain is EPEVTQTPSHQVTQMGQEVILRCVPISNHLYFYWYRQILGQKVEFLVSFYNNEISEKSEIFDDQFSVERPDGSNFTLKIRSTKLEDSAMYFCASKGSYTGELFFGEGSRLTVL.

This clonotype was counted only a few times. One end of the junction varies from germline; a read error may be responsible. The CDR3 DNA is TGTGCCGCCAGGAGAGACAGGGGTAGCAATCAGCCCCAGCATTTT. Its translation: CAARRDRGSNQPQHF. V and J are TRBV15 and TRBJ1-5, with 8 nucleotides matching TRBD1. Germline V gene lookup returns CDR1 LNHNV and CDR2 YYDKDF (reference sequence). The CDR3 extends over 15 amino acids.

V gene TRBV13 combines with J gene TRBJ2-7, with a tentative D call TRBD1 (5 bases). The V end was cut by 5 bases, the J end by 6 bases, with 20 bases between. The length of the CDR3 is 15 residues. The V gene's germline CDR1 is PRHDT and CDR2 FYEKMQ (reference sequence). DNA for the CDR3: TGTGCCAGCAGCGACAGCCTGTCGCCAGGGATCGAGCAGTACGTC. Translating it yields CASSDSLSPGIEQYV.

This chain uses TRBV28 with TRBJ2-1, with D unclear. In germline, CDR1 is MDHEN, CDR2 SYDVKM. CDR3 length: 14 residues. Trimming left V 6 bases short and J 8 bases short, with 17 bases between. The CDR3 sequence is CASSITPQADEQFF. DNA for the CDR3: TGTGCCAGCAGCATCACTCCCCAGGCCGATGAGCAGTTCTTC.

This chain uses TRBV6-2 or TRBV6-3 with TRBJ1-2; 10 nucleotides align to TRBD1. This CDR3 region has 15 residues. Unmatched junction bases numbered 11, after V lost 6 bases and J lost 7 bases. Germline V lookup: CDR1 MNHEY, CDR2 SVGEGT. The CDR3 region has the DNA TGTGCCAGCAGGAATCCCGGGACAGGGGAACGTGGCTACACCTTC. Protein: CASRNPGTGERGYTF.

This clonotype was recorded a few times. The chain is built from TRBV7-9 and TRBJ2-1, with D possibly matching TRBD1 (6 bases). The CDR3 totals 16 residues. The V end was cut by 5 bases, the J end by 0 bases, with 14 bases between. Germline loops: CDR1 SEHNR, CDR2 FQNEAQ (reference sequence). The CDR3 sequence: CASSPTDRSSYNEQFF. The CDR3 DNA reads TGTGCCAGCAGCCCGACCGACAGGAGCTCCTACAATGAGCAGTTCTTC.

V usage is TRBV6-5 and J usage is TRBJ1-2; D perhaps matches TRBD1 (5 bases). Trimming left V 6 bases short and J 2 bases short, with 13 bases between. Germline values: CDR1 MNHEY, CDR2 SVGAGI. This CDR3 region has 14 residues. The CDR3 is CASSWGVGNYGYTF. CDR3 nucleotide sequence: TGTGCCAGCAGCTGGGGGGTCGGGAACTATGGCTACACCTTC.

This clonotype has more than one count but fewer than ten. This chain uses TRBV6-4 with TRBJ2-1; the D is unclear. Germline CDR1 is MRHNA and CDR2 is SNTAGT. CDR3 size: 13 residues. V was pared by 2 bases and J by 5 bases, with 7 bases between. In nucleotides, the CDR3 is TGTGCCAGCAGTGACAGGGCCCACAATGAGCAGTTCTTC. Translated, it gives CASSDRAHNEQFF.

This chain uses TRBV4-1 with TRBJ2-3; 9 bases line up with TRBD1. V trimming: 2 bases; J trimming: 4 bases; junction bases outside the gene matches: 16. The germline gives CDR1 MGHRA, CDR2 YSYEKL. CDR3 length: 19 amino acids. CDR3 amino acids: CASSQQTGGVHHVADTQYF. The CDR3 DNA reads as TGCGCCAGCAGCCAACAGACAGGGGGTGTACATCACGTCGCAGATACGCAGTATTTT.

The gene calls are TRBV5-1 and TRBJ2-3; 10 nucleotides line up with TRBD1. The CDR3 covers 16 residues. CDR1 and CDR2 from the germline V gene are SGHRS and YFSETQ. The V segment lost 0 bases and the J segment 4 bases; nucleotides outside the gene matches: 5. The CDR3 DNA reads as TGCGCCAGCAGCTTGGAAGGGACAGGGGAGGCAGATACGCAGTATTTT. Translated, it gives CASSLEGTGEADTQYF.

The rearrangement joins TRBV4-2 to TRBJ2-7, with D hard to call. CDR1 and CDR2 (germline): LGHNA, YNFKEQ. The CDR3 loop spans 13 amino acids. The germline V and J ends were trimmed by 2 bases and 9 bases, with 14 bases remaining between them. CDR3 amino acids: CASSQTTLQAQYF. DNA for the CDR3: TGTGCCAGCAGCCAAACGACCCTCCAGGCGCAGTACTTC.

The sample holds a few counts of this clonotype. The chain links TRBV7-8 to TRBJ2-7; 10 bases agree with TRBD2. The CDR3 totals 17 residues. With 1 base clipped from V and 3 bases from J, the junction kept 9 bases outside the gene matches. Germline loops: CDR1 SGHVS, CDR2 FQNEAQ. The CDR3 coding sequence is TGTGCCAGCAGCTTAGGCCCCATTAGCGGGGGGTTCTACGAGCAGTACTTC. Amino acid sequence: CASSLGPISGGFYEQYF.

This clonotype has more than one count but fewer than ten. The chain joins TRBV4-2 to TRBJ2-7; 7 positions match TRBD2. Germline V lookup: CDR1 LGHNA, CDR2 YNFKEQ. After removal of 0 bases from V and 6 bases from J, the junction contained 11 bases not matched to a gene. The CDR3 consists of 16 residues. The CDR3 is CASSQDPGGMFGEQYF. In DNA, the CDR3 is TGTGCCAGCAGCCAAGATCCCGGGGGGATGTTTGGCGAGCAGTACTTC.

The V gene is TRBV2, the J gene TRBJ2-1, with 10 bases that match TRBD2. The CDR3 has 16 residues. With V trimmed by 6 bases and J by 9 bases, 14 bases remained unmatched. Germline V gene data show CDR1 as SNHLY and CDR2 as FYNNEI. The CDR3 nucleotides are TGTGCCAGCAGCGACCCCACGGGGACTAGCGCCTTTGAGCAGTTCTTC. It yields the protein CASSDPTGTSAFEQFF.

This clonotype came up once. The chain recombines TRBV27 with TRBJ1-5; no reliable D call. Trimming pared 5 bases from V and 0 bases from J, leaving 20 bases between. Germline CDR1 is MNHEY and CDR2 is SMNVEV (reference sequence). The CDR3 spans 18 residues. CDR3 sequence (DNA): TGTGCCAGCAGTCAAACTGTCCCGGCCCCCTATAGCAATCAGCCCCAGCATTTT. Protein: CASSQTVPAPYSNQPQHF.